One sample yielded the 24 T cell receptor beta chains listed below, sequenced in a study of T cell repertoires in cytomegalovirus infection. Their target antigens are unknown. MiXCR was run by TCRdb on the reads, yielding one entry per CDR3 protein. Of roughly 110,000 distinct CDR3 sequences listed, around 9.1% are singletons. Material: PBMCs, sequenced either directly or after in vitro stimulation (not recorded which). These TCRs come from a human donor in good health (CMV status not recorded). Some clones in this sample may be carry-over from other donors' samples.

The rearrangement links TRBV12-3 or TRBV12-4 to TRBJ2-5, with 9 bases identical to TRBD2. The CDR3 extends over 14 amino acids. Trimming at V came to 9 bases and at J to 5 bases, leaving 10 bases not matched to a gene. CDR3 DNA sequence: TGTGCCAGTCGACCCGGGACTAGCTTTGAGACCCAGTACTTC. Translating it yields CASRPGTSFETQYF.

The sample holds many counts of this clonotype. The chain combines TRBV7-2 with TRBJ2-7, with D unresolved. V shed 1 base and J shed 3 bases, with 16 bases lying between them. Germline V gene lookup returns CDR1 SGHTA and CDR2 FQGNSA. The CDR3 sequence is 16 residues long. The CDR3 region is CASSLEVADAYYEQYF. CDR3 coding DNA: TGTGCCAGCAGCTTAGAGGTCGCGGACGCTTACTACGAGCAGTACTTC. The variable domain in full, completed from reference TRBV7-2 and TRBJ2-7, reads GAGVSQSPSNKVTEKGKDVELRCDPISGHTALYWYRQSLGQGLEFLIYFQGNSAPDKSGLPSDRFSAERTGGSVSTLTIQRTQQEDSAVYLCASSLEVADAYYEQYFGPGTRLTVT.

The V and J genes are TRBV9 and TRBJ2-1, with TRBD2 identical over 11 bases. This CDR3 region has 18 residues. The germline CDR1 and CDR2 sequences are SGDLS and YYNGEE. V lost 4 bases and J lost 0; bases outside the gene matches: 9. This CDR3 is CASSPRTSGSSSYNEQFF. DNA for the CDR3: TGTGCCAGCAGCCCCCGGACTAGCGGGTCAAGCTCCTACAATGAGCAGTTCTTC.

This clonotype is medium-sized in the sample. The V and J genes are TRBV7-2 and TRBJ2-5; TRBD2 agrees at 7 bases. The V gene end was trimmed by 5 bases and the J gene end by 5 bases; junction bases not matched to a gene: 11. Germline V gives CDR1 SGHTA, CDR2 FQGNSA. The CDR3 runs 15 residues. The CDR3 nucleotides are TGTGCCAGCAGCCCCAGGGAGGGGTGGGGGGAGACCCAGTACTTC. It encodes CASSPREGWGETQYF. The entire variable domain, with the rest obtained from reference TRBV7-2 and TRBJ2-5, is as follows: GAGVSQSPSNKVTEKGKDVELRCDPISGHTALYWYRQSLGQGLEFLIYFQGNSAPDKSGLPSDRFSAERTGGSVSTLTIQRTQQEDSAVYLCASSPREGWGETQYFGPGTRLLVL.

V gene TRBV4-3 combines with J gene TRBJ1-5, with a possible D match to TRBD1 (6 bases). CDR1 is LGHNA, CDR2 YSLEER, per germline. V lost 1 base and J 4 bases, leaving 11 bases between the germline ends. The CDR3 totals 15 residues. The CDR3 reads CASSQGGHVNQPQHF. The CDR3 region has the DNA TGCGCCAGCAGCCAAGGGGGACACGTAAATCAGCCCCAGCATTTT.

The V gene is TRBV28, the J gene TRBJ1-1; a possible D gene is TRBD1 (6 bases). V was clipped by 4 bases and J by 0 bases, with 15 bases between them. CDR3 length equals 16 residues. Germline lookup yields CDR1 MDHEN and CDR2 SYDVKM. CDR3 bases: TGTGCCAGCAGTTCACCTTTGGGACAAATGAACACTGAAGCTTTCTTT. Its protein product is CASSSPLGQMNTEAFF.

V and J are TRBV27 and TRBJ1-2, with D possibly being TRBD1 (6 bases). CDR3 length: 16 amino acids. V lost 8 bases to trimming and J lost 8 bases, with 27 bases between them. Germline CDR1 and CDR2: MNHEY and SMNVEV (reference sequence). CDR3 sequence: CASRGKPGTRDFGYTF. The CDR3 DNA sequence: TGTGCCAGCCGGGGGAAACCGGGGACACGGGACTTCGGCTACACCTTC.

CDR3 protein: CASSQLEAFF. For the CDR3, the DNA is TGTGCCAGCAGCCAGTTGGAAGCTTTCTTT. The gene calls are TRBV7-6 and TRBJ1-1; no reliable D call. Per the germline V gene, CDR1 is SGHVS and CDR2 is FNYEAQ. The CDR3 length is 10 residues. V lost 5 bases and J 8 bases, leaving 6 bases between the germline ends.

This clonotype was counted between two and nine times. V and J are TRBV24-1 and TRBJ2-7; 9 nucleotides agree with TRBD1. The CDR3 sequence is 15 residues long. CDR1 and CDR2 (germline): KGHDR, SFDVKD. The V segment lost 3 bases and the J segment 4 bases; nucleotides outside the gene matches: 6. The CDR3 protein is CATSDARQGGYEQYF. DNA for the CDR3: TGTGCCACCAGTGATGCTCGACAGGGGGGTTACGAGCAGTACTTC.

The V and J genes are TRBV7-2 and TRBJ2-5, with D hard to call. This CDR3 has 14 residues. CDR1 is SGHTA and CDR2 is FQGNSA in the germline V gene. Trimming shortened V by 4 bases and J by 5 bases, and 14 bases separated the two germline ends. This chain's CDR3 is CASSSQGARETQYF. In nucleotides, the CDR3 is TGTGCCAGCAGCTCTCAAGGAGCCAGGGAGACCCAGTACTTC.

CDR3 DNA sequence: TGCGCCAGCAGCCAGGGCAGGGCTTTCGATCAGCCCCAGCATTTT. Translation: CASSQGRAFDQPQHF. The chain joins TRBV4-3 to TRBJ1-5; D perhaps matches TRBD1 (5 bases). The ends were cut back, 3 bases at V and 5 bases at J, with 14 bases in the middle. CDR1 LGHNA and CDR2 YSLEER come from the germline V gene. The CDR3 contains 15 residues.

The table lists this clonotype with many counts. The gene calls are TRBV28 and TRBJ2-1, with D perhaps matching TRBD1 or TRBD2 (5 bases each). This CDR3 contains 14 residues. Germline V gene sequence: CDR1 MDHEN, CDR2 SYDVKM. The V end lost 2 bases, the J end lost 6 bases, and 11 bases lay between the germline ends. Written as DNA, the CDR3 is TGTGCCAGCAGTTTAACCGGGACCTTCAATGAGCAGTTCTTC. This gives the protein CASSLTGTFNEQFF.

Notes on this clonotype: A much larger clonotype is one base distant, so this may be a read error. The V and J genes are TRBV24-1 and TRBJ2-1; 7 bases agree with TRBD1. The CDR3 spans 16 residues. Germline CDR1 and CDR2: KGHDR and SFDVKD. The J segment lost 12 bases and the V segment lost 1 base, leaving 14 bases of the junction unmatched. CDR3 amino acids: CATSDLGGCFFGGQFF. CDR3 bases: TGTGCCACCAGTGATTTAGGGGGCTGCTTTTTTGGGGGGCAGTTCTTC.

This clonotype occurred many times. This sequence joins TRBV7-2 and TRBJ2-1; 13 bases line up with TRBD2. The CDR3 spans 16 residues. Germline CDR1 SGHTA, CDR2 FQGNSA. V was pared by 5 bases and J by 9 bases, with 10 bases of the junction left unmatched. The CDR3: CASSPGTSGAWGEQFF. DNA for the CDR3: TGTGCCAGCAGCCCCGGGACTAGCGGGGCCTGGGGTGAGCAGTTCTTC.

This clonotype was seen a few times. The chain carries TRBV7-9 and TRBJ2-1; D possibly corresponds to TRBD2 (5 bases). Germline V gene sequence: CDR1 SEHNR, CDR2 FQNEAQ (reference sequence). The V gene lost 0 bases and the J gene lost 9 bases, with 15 bases spanning the gap. This CDR3 contains 15 residues. This CDR3 reads CASSLAGAVGGEQFF. CDR3 sequence (DNA): TGTGCCAGCAGCTTAGCGGGAGCGGTGGGCGGTGAGCAGTTCTTC.

For the CDR3, the DNA is TGTGCCAGCAGCTTGGTTCCAGGGGACACTGAAGCTTTCTTT. Its protein is CASSLVPGDTEAFF. This chain connects TRBV5-4 to TRBJ1-1, with TRBD1 as a possible D gene (6 bases). This CDR3 spans 14 amino acids. Per germline, CDR1 SGHNT and CDR2 YYREEE (reference sequence). The V and J ends lost 0 bases and 3 bases respectively, with 9 bases between them.

This clonotype occurred many times. V gene TRBV7-2 combines with J gene TRBJ2-7, with D tentatively TRBD2 (5 bases). Per germline, CDR1 SGHTA and CDR2 FQGNSA. Trimming stripped 4 bases from V and 6 bases from J, with 10 bases between. The CDR3 is 12 residues long. The CDR3 sequence is CASSYTSGEQYV. CDR3 in DNA: TGTGCCAGCAGCTATACGAGCGGCGAGCAGTACGTC.

In its sample, this clonotype was seen many times. The rearrangement links TRBV11-1 to TRBJ2-7; 8 bases map to TRBD1. This CDR3 region has 15 residues. The germline V gene encodes CDR1 SGHAT and CDR2 FQDESV (reference sequence). Trimming took 1 base from V and 5 from J; bases not matched to a gene: 7. The CDR3 is CASSLGGQGGNEQYF. CDR3 in DNA: TGTGCCAGCAGCTTAGGTGGACAGGGCGGTAACGAGCAGTACTTC.

This clonotype has at least ten counts. The chain employs TRBV6-6 and TRBJ2-3, with D possibly being TRBD2 (5 bases). Trimming pared 7 bases from V and 0 bases from J, leaving 17 bases between. Germline-derived CDR1 and CDR2 are MNHNY and SVGAGI (reference sequence). CDR3 length: 16 amino acids. DNA for the CDR3: TGTGCCAGCACCCCCAAATCGGGGTCTAGCACAGATACGCAGTATTTT. Translation: CASTPKSGSSTDTQYF.

The chain combines TRBV7-3 with TRBJ2-1, with D hard to call. Looked up from germline, CDR1 is SGHTA and CDR2 is FQGTGA. The CDR3 sequence is 11 residues long. Trimming took off 3 bases at V and 9 bases at J, with 6 bases between the two ends. The DNA of the CDR3 is TGTGCCAGCAGCTTCAGTGGTGAGCAGTTCTTC. Its translation is CASSFSGEQFF.

The table lists this clonotype with a few counts. The chain has TRBV18 and TRBJ1-5; possibly TRBD1 for D (6 bases). The CDR3 spans 12 residues. V gave up 9 bases and J gave up 2 bases, with 8 bases separating them. Per germline, CDR1 KGHSH and CDR2 LQKENI. The CDR3: CARQGRNQPQHF. For the CDR3, the DNA is TGTGCCAGACAGGGACGCAATCAGCCCCAGCATTTT.

This clonotype has more than one count but fewer than ten. The chain employs TRBV18 and TRBJ1-6; D unresolved. From germline, CDR1 is KGHSH and CDR2 LQKENI. The CDR3 consists of 15 residues. Trimming pared 4 bases from V and 6 bases from J, leaving 13 bases between. The CDR3 nucleotides read TGTGCCAGCTCACTCTCAGACGGACCTAATTCACCCCTCCACTTT. Protein: CASSLSDGPNSPLHF.

The CDR3 reads CASSYRGSGTEAFF. CDR3 in DNA: TGTGCCAGCAGCTACCGGGGATCGGGCACTGAAGCTTTCTTT. The chain employs TRBV7-9 and TRBJ1-1; D gene ambiguous. V was pared by 4 bases and J by 4 bases, with 13 bases between. The CDR3 extends over 14 amino acids. In germline, CDR1 is SEHNR, CDR2 FQNEAQ (reference sequence).

The chain couples TRBV29-1 to TRBJ2-3; possibly TRBD1 for D (6 bases). This CDR3 contains 11 residues. Trimming took off 5 bases at V and 5 bases at J, with 8 bases between the two ends. Germline CDR1 SQVTM, CDR2 ANQGSEA. The CDR3 bases are TGCAGCGTTCTACAGGGAGATACGCAGTATTTT. The encoded protein is CSVLQGDTQYF.